This T cell receptor beta chain was identified during a study of blood T cell repertoires in COVID-19. Turning to the study itself: Acute and convalescent COVID-19 specimens originated in the United States, Italy and Spain. Nucleic acid was either cDNA or gDNA, and it came from T cells, B-cell-depleted T cells, or PBMCs.

Authors' methods: It was from reference gene primer amplification that nucleated cell counts were estimated. Assay: immunoSEQ multiplex PCR; the TCRdb copy retains only in-frame clones and omits some. V and J calls and clone size are those listed in that table; D and trimming were worked out from the DNA. The sample consists of under 150,000 clones, roughly 79% of them appearing once. The CDR3 spans 19 residues. With V trimmed by 4 bases and J by 0 bases, 12 bases remained unmatched. Germline V gene data show CDR1 as SEHNR and CDR2 as FQNEAQ (reference sequence). A few counts support this clone. The J gene is TRBJ2-4, the V gene TRBV7-9; TRBD2 matches 10 bases. Sequenced input: peripheral blood. The receptor comes from an older man with acute or convalescent COVID-19. The CDR3 sequence is CASSSNLAGDPIAKNIQYF. The DNA for the CDR3 is TGTGCCAGCAGCTCGAACCTAGCGGGGGACCCGATAGCCAAAAACATTCAGTACTTC.